The 32 T cell receptor beta chains in this list originate from one sample, sequenced in a study of cytomegalovirus exposure and HLA in healthy donors. Amplification used 60 Vbeta primers and 13 Jbeta primers. Here immunoSEQ multiplex PCR was the method, and the copy in TCRdb shows in-frame clones only, minus some. The sample holds over 65,000 clones; roughly 80% are singletons and the top ten take approximately 2.1%. Sequenced material: PBMCs. These TCRs come from a man aged 35 to 55 in good health and CMV-seronegative.

The gene calls are TRBV14 and TRBJ2-4; 8 positions match TRBD1. The CDR3 has 16 amino acids. Trimming at V came to 5 bases and at J to 1 base, leaving 7 bases not matched to a gene. Germline CDR1 is SGHDN and CDR2 is FVKESK. The CDR3 region is CASSTHRGRAKNIQYF. The CDR3 bases are TGTGCCAGCAGCACCCACAGGGGGAGGGCCAAAAACATTCAGTACTTC.

The chain is built from TRBV7-9 and TRBJ1-2; 7 positions agree with TRBD1. CDR3 size: 17 residues. Trimming cost V 5 bases and J 5 bases; bases outside gene matches: 17. Per germline, CDR1 SEHNR and CDR2 FQNEAQ (reference sequence). The CDR3 bases are TGTGCCAGCAGCCTCGGGGCCACCAGGACAGGAATATATGGCTACACCTTC. Translation: CASSLGATRTGIYGYTF.

CDR3 protein: CASSFGHASEGPYEQYF. CDR3 sequence (DNA): TGTGCCAGCAGTTTTGGGCATGCAAGCGAGGGTCCCTACGAGCAGTACTTC. The chain couples TRBV27 to TRBJ2-7, with D perhaps matching TRBD2 (5 bases). Per the germline V gene, CDR1 is MNHEY and CDR2 is SMNVEV (reference sequence). The CDR3 is made up of 17 amino acids. The germline V and J ends were trimmed by 3 bases and 2 bases, with 20 bases remaining between them.

The rearrangement uses TRBV5-1 and TRBJ1-2; D might be TRBD1 (5 bases). This CDR3 region has 14 residues. V was shortened by 0 bases and J by 6 bases, with 12 bases between the two germline ends. Germline V lookup: CDR1 SGHRS, CDR2 YFSETQ. CDR3 in DNA: TGCGCCAGCAGCTTGGGGGGGGGAGACGATGGCTACACCTTC. Translating it yields CASSLGGGDDGYTF.

V gene TRBV18 combines with J gene TRBJ1-6; D is perhaps TRBD1 (6 bases). Between the trimmed V and J ends, which lost 2 bases and 14 bases, there was a span of 16 bases. Germline V gene data show CDR1 as KGHSH and CDR2 as LQKENI. The CDR3 spans 14 residues. The CDR3 DNA is TGTGCCAGCTCACCAGGGGACACCCTAAAGTCCCTCCACTTT. This translates into CASSPGDTLKSLHF. The complete variable domain, with remaining parts taken from reference TRBV18 and TRBJ1-6, reads NAGVMQNPRHLVRRRGQEARLRCSPMKGHSHVYWYRQLPEEGLKFMVYLQKENIIDESGMPKERFSAEFPKEGPSILRIQQVVRGDSAAYFCASSPGDTLKSLHFGNGTRLTVT.

This clone was picked up one time. V and J are TRBV15 and TRBJ1-1; weak D call: TRBD1 (5 bases). The germline V gene encodes CDR1 LNHNV and CDR2 YYDKDF (reference sequence). The V end was cut by 3 bases, the J end by 3 bases, with 14 bases between. The CDR3 sequence is 15 residues long. CDR3 residues: CATSREFWGDTEAFF. The CDR3 DNA is TGTGCCACCAGCAGGGAGTTCTGGGGCGACACTGAAGCTTTCTTT.

V and J are TRBV2 and TRBJ2-2; TRBD1 agrees at 8 bases. This CDR3 is built from 14 residues. The germline CDR1 and CDR2 sequences are SNHLY and FYNNEI. The junction had 7 bases not matched to a gene; V was cut back by 6 bases and J by 7 bases. The CDR3 region is CASRTGAGGGELFF. For the CDR3, the DNA is TGTGCCAGCAGGACAGGGGCGGGTGGCGGGGAGCTGTTTTTT. The full variable domain, rest sourced from reference TRBV2 and TRBJ2-2, is EPEVTQTPSHQVTQMGQEVILRCVPISNHLYFYWYRQILGQKVEFLVSFYNNEISEKSEIFDDQFSVERPDGSNFTLKIRSTKLEDSAMYFCASRTGAGGGELFFGEGSRLTVL.

This clone was counted once. The V call is TRBV2, the J call TRBJ2-6; D is undetermined. Germline CDR1 reads SNHLY; CDR2 reads FYNNEI. This CDR3 has 15 residues. V was clipped by 3 bases and J by 0 bases, with 6 bases between them. This chain's CDR3 is CASSDESSGANVLTF. CDR3 in DNA: TGTGCCAGCAGTGACGAGAGCTCTGGGGCCAACGTCCTGACTTTC.

V gene TRBV27 combines with J gene TRBJ1-2; 9 nucleotides line up with TRBD1. The CDR3 sequence is 14 residues long. In germline, CDR1 is MNHEY, CDR2 SMNVEV (reference sequence). V lost 5 bases and J lost 8; bases outside the gene matches: 9. This chain's CDR3 is CASSPPGTGIGYTF. CDR3 nucleotides: TGTGCCAGCAGTCCTCCCGGGACAGGGATAGGCTACACCTTC.

Comments on this clone: Other DNA variants within this sample encode the same CDR3. The genes are TRBV6-5 and TRBJ2-7; 7 bases map to TRBD1. CDR1 is MNHEY, CDR2 SVGAGI, per germline. CDR3 size: 14 residues. V lost 6 bases and J lost 0; bases outside the gene matches: 5. The CDR3 spells CASRPRGYSYEQYF. The CDR3 nucleotides are TGTGCCAGCAGACCCAGGGGGTACTCCTACGAGCAGTACTTC.

The genes are TRBV27 and TRBJ2-7; D call uncertain. Germline CDR1 and CDR2: MNHEY and SMNVEV (reference sequence). Trimming stripped 0 bases from V and 7 bases from J, with 4 bases between. This CDR3 is built from 11 residues. CDR3: CASSLSREQYF. CDR3 bases: TGTGCCAGCAGTTTATCGCGGGAGCAGTACTTC.

This clone appeared once. DNA for the CDR3: TGTGCCAGCAGCCTTCTTAGGACAGGGCCGCTAGAGTACCAAGAGACCCAGTACTTC. Protein sequence: CASSLLRTGPLEYQETQYF. The rearrangement links TRBV7-6 to TRBJ2-5; 8 nucleotides agree with TRBD1. The CDR3 is 19 residues long. Unmatched junction bases numbered 17, after V lost 5 bases and J lost 0 bases. Germline V gives CDR1 SGHVS, CDR2 FNYEAQ.

This chain links TRBV5-4 with TRBJ2-3; D gene unclear. The CDR3 runs 12 residues. The germline gives CDR1 SGHNT, CDR2 YYREEE (reference sequence). The V end was cut by 1 base, the J end by 6 bases, with 6 bases between. As DNA, the CDR3 is TGTGCCAGCAGCTTGCCGCGGGATACGCAGTATTTT. Translated, it gives CASSLPRDTQYF.

The chain recombines TRBV5-6 with TRBJ2-1; D possibly corresponds to TRBD2 (6 bases). V was cut by 1 base and J by 2 bases, with 13 bases left in between. CDR3 size: 16 residues. The germline V gene has CDR1 SGHDT and CDR2 YYEEEE. CDR3 in DNA: TGTGCCAGCAGCTTGTATACGGGGGTCCCCTACAATGAGCAGTTCTTC. Its translation is CASSLYTGVPYNEQFF.

J is TRBJ2-3 and V is TRBV19; the match to TRBD2 covers 9 bases. The CDR3 consists of 17 residues. CDR1 LNHDA and CDR2 SQIVND come from the germline V gene (reference sequence). The ends lost 5 bases at V and 5 bases at J; junction bases unmatched: 14. The CDR3 DNA reads as TGTGCCAGTAGTGACTCCGGAAGGGCGGGGGGGCAAGATACGCAGTATTTT. This encodes CASSDSGRAGGQDTQYF. Variable domain in full (rest from reference TRBV19 and TRBJ2-3): DGGITQSPKYLFRKEGQNVTLSCEQNLNHDAMYWYRQDPGQGLRLIYYSQIVNDFQKGDIAEGYSVSREKKESFPLTVTSAQKNPTAFYLCASSDSGRAGGQDTQYFGPGTRLTVL.

In DNA, the CDR3 is TGTGCCAGCGTCCTCGGACAGGAGAACACTGAAGCTTTCTTT. Its translation is CASVLGQENTEAFF. The V and J genes are TRBV6-5 and TRBJ1-1; the match to TRBD1 covers 7 bases. Germline V gene data show CDR1 as MNHEY and CDR2 as SVGAGI. Trimming removed 8 bases from V and 1 base from J; junction bases left unmatched: 7. CDR3 length equals 14 residues.

This chain uses TRBV28 with TRBJ1-6, with TRBD1 matching 7 bases. Losses at the gene ends were 7 bases for V and 1 base for J; bases not matched to a gene: 4. In germline, CDR1 is MDHEN, CDR2 SYDVKM. The CDR3 contains 15 residues. DNA for the CDR3: TGTGCCAGCACCTTACAGGGGTCCTATAATTCACCCCTCCACTTT. It yields the protein CASTLQGSYNSPLHF.

The genes are TRBV6-6 and TRBJ2-2, with 7 bases matching TRBD1. This CDR3 is built from 16 residues. Per germline, CDR1 MNHNY and CDR2 SVGAGI (reference sequence). With V trimmed by 0 bases and J by 2 bases, 3 bases remained unmatched. The CDR3 bases are TGTGCCAGCAGTTACTCAGGGGGCGTAAACACCGGGGAGCTGTTTTTT. It translates to CASSYSGGVNTGELFF.

This chain connects TRBV27 to TRBJ1-5; D remains unclear. The CDR3 loop spans 12 amino acids. From germline, CDR1 is MNHEY and CDR2 SMNVEV (reference sequence). The V end was cut by 2 bases, the J end by 7 bases, with 6 bases between. CDR3 amino acids: CASSLLGQPQHF. The CDR3 region has the DNA TGTGCCAGCAGTTTACTCGGGCAGCCCCAGCATTTT.

The CDR3: CASSLRDRELKAFF. Written as DNA, the CDR3 is TGTGCCAGCAGCTTACGAGACAGAGAACTAAAAGCTTTCTTT. The chain employs TRBV5-8 and TRBJ1-1, with D possibly matching TRBD1 (5 bases). The V end lost 2 bases, the J end lost 9 bases, and 17 bases lay between the germline ends. The CDR3 has 14 amino acids. In germline, CDR1 is SGHTS, CDR2 YDEGEE. The full variable domain, rest sourced from reference TRBV5-8 and TRBJ1-1, is EAGVTQSPTHLIKTRGQQATLRCSPISGHTSVYWYQQALGLGLQFLLWYDEGEERNRGNFPPRFSGRQFPNYSSELNVNALELEDSALYLCASSLRDRELKAFFGQGTRLTVV.

J is TRBJ2-2 and V is TRBV9; TRBD1 aligns across 7 bases. V shed 5 bases, J shed 3 bases, and the junction held 4 bases outside the gene matches. The CDR3 runs to 14 residues. The V gene's germline CDR1 is SGDLS and CDR2 YYNGEE. CDR3 in amino acids: CASSSTGDTGELFF. DNA for the CDR3: TGTGCCAGCAGTTCCACAGGGGACACCGGGGAGCTGTTTTTT.

V gene TRBV2 combines with J gene TRBJ1-2; a weak D match, TRBD1 (5 bases). The CDR3 totals 14 residues. Per the germline V gene, CDR1 is SNHLY and CDR2 is FYNNEI. V lost 2 bases, J lost 4 bases, and 11 bases lay in between. CDR3 region: CASSERSGLYGYTF. The CDR3 coding sequence is TGTGCCAGCAGTGAACGGTCAGGGCTCTATGGCTACACCTTC.

The chain uses TRBV28 and TRBJ1-1; 8 bases align to TRBD1. Trimming took 6 bases from V and 1 from J; bases not matched to a gene: 7. Germline V lookup: CDR1 MDHEN, CDR2 SYDVKM. This CDR3 is built from 15 residues. CDR3: CASRGRTGRNTEAFF. The CDR3 DNA sequence: TGTGCCAGCAGAGGACGGACAGGGAGGAACACTGAAGCTTTCTTT.

The chain carries TRBV2 and TRBJ1-1, with unresolved D. From germline, CDR1 is SNHLY and CDR2 FYNNEI. The V end lost 0 bases, the J end lost 1 base, and 3 bases lay between the germline ends. There are 13 residues in the CDR3. The CDR3, as DNA: TGTGCCAGCAGTGAAGCCGGGAACACTGAAGCTTTCTTT. Its translation is CASSEAGNTEAFF.

CDR3 sequence (DNA): TGTGCCAGCAGCTTCACAGGGGTGAGCACCGGGGAGCTGTTTTTT. Translation: CASSFTGVSTGELFF. The rearrangement joins TRBV11-3 to TRBJ2-2, with 7 bases matching TRBD1. The V gene's germline CDR1 is SGHNT and CDR2 YENEEA. The CDR3 has 15 residues. V lost 3 bases and J lost 4; bases outside the gene matches: 5. The whole variable domain, filled in from reference TRBV11-3 and TRBJ2-2, reads EAGVVQSPRYKIIEKKQPVAFWCNPISGHNTLYWYLQNLGQGPELLIRYENEEAVDDSQLPKDRFSAERLKGVDSTLKIQPAELGDSAVYLCASSFTGVSTGELFFGEGSRLTVL.

The chain employs TRBV13 and TRBJ2-5; TRBD1 agrees at 11 bases. The J call may not be correct, given that the DNA end is closer to TRBJ2-7. The CDR3 runs 15 residues. Looked up from germline, CDR1 is PRHDT and CDR2 is FYEKMQ (reference sequence). This CDR3 is CASSPGQGAPYEQYF. CDR3 in DNA: TGTGCCAGCAGCCCCGGACAGGGGGCACCCTACGAGCAGTACTTC.

The chain couples TRBV12-5 to TRBJ1-2; 8 nucleotides match TRBD1. Losses at the gene ends were 5 bases for V and 8 bases for J; bases not matched to a gene: 10. The CDR3 has 14 residues. Germline CDR1 LGHNT, CDR2 FRNRAP. The CDR3 sequence is CASGPGQGMEGYTF. CDR3 DNA sequence: TGTGCTAGTGGTCCCGGACAGGGAATGGAAGGCTACACCTTC.

The table lists this clone with a few counts. The chain recombines TRBV28 with TRBJ1-2; D is unresolved. Deletions cut 5 bases from V and 4 bases from J, with 8 bases between. The CDR3 contains 12 residues. Germline V gene sequence: CDR1 MDHEN, CDR2 SYDVKM. Written as DNA, the CDR3 is TGTGCCAGCAGTGTCCCTGTCTATGGCTACACCTTC. It yields the protein CASSVPVYGYTF.

This clone is a singleton in its sample. The J gene is TRBJ2-2, the V gene TRBV25-1, with 7 positions matching TRBD1. Germline CDR1 reads MGHDK; CDR2 reads SYGVNS. CDR3 length: 16 residues. After removal of 5 bases from V and 5 bases from J, the junction contained 11 bases not matched to a gene. DNA for the CDR3: TGTGCCAGCAGTACTTCTGCGACAGGGATAACCGGGGAGCTGTTTTTT. It specifies CASSTSATGITGELFF.

V and J are TRBV29-1 and TRBJ2-3; tentative D call: TRBD1 (6 bases). Per the germline V gene, CDR1 is SQVTM and CDR2 is ANQGSEA. This CDR3 spans 14 amino acids. Trimming removed 4 bases from V and 3 bases from J, with 14 bases in between. For the CDR3, the DNA is TGCAGCGTTGGTGACGGGACAAGAACAGATACGCAGTATTTT. This encodes CSVGDGTRTDTQYF.

J is TRBJ1-1 and V is TRBV6-1; 7 bases agree with TRBD1. Germline V gene data show CDR1 as MNHNS and CDR2 as SASEGT. The length of the CDR3 is 14 residues. V was pared by 6 bases and J by 0 bases, with 4 bases of the junction left unmatched. In DNA, the CDR3 is TGTGCCAGCAGACAGACAGGGATGAACACTGAAGCTTTCTTT. It is translated as CASRQTGMNTEAFF.

This clone was counted a single time. Other DNA sequences in the same sample also yield this CDR3. The chain has TRBV29-1 and TRBJ2-1; 8 bases are shared with TRBD1. This CDR3 is built from 13 residues. Germline V lookup: CDR1 SQVTM, CDR2 ANQGSEA. V lost 6 bases to trimming and J lost 3 bases; unmatched junction nucleotides: 4. DNA of the CDR3: TGCAGCGTGGCCGGGACAGGCTACAATGAGCAGTTCTTC. It specifies CSVAGTGYNEQFF.